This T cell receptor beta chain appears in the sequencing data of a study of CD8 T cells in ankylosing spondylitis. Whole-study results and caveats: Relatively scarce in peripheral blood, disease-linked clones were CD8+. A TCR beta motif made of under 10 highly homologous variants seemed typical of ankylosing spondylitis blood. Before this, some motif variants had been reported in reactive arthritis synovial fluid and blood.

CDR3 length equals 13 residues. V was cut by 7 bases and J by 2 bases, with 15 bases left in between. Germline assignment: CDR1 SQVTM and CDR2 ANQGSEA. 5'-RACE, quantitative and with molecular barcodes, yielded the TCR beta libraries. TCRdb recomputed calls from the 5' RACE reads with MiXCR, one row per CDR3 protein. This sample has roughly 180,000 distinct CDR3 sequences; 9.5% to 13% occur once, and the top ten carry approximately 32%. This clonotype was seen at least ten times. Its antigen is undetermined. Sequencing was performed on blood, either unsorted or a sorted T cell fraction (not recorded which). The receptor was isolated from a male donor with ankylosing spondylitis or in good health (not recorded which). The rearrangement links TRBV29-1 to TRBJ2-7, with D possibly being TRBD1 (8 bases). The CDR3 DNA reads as TGCAGCGCCCTTACAGGGGGGGCCTACGAGCAGTACTTC. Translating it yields CSALTGGAYEQYF.